The clone carrying this T cell receptor (beta chain) was seen more than once but under ten times. Its antigen is currently unknown. The sample comes from a study of vaccination and CD4 T cells after COVID-19. CDR3 length equals 14 residues. Trimming cost V 6 bases and J 11 bases; bases outside gene matches: 13. Sequenced with the Oncomine TCR Beta short-read assay was DNA taken from cultured CD4+ T cells. TCRdb passed the PCR reads through MiXCR, listing each CDR3 protein once. The table lists about 19,000 distinct CDR3 sequences, roughly 55% of them singletons. The treatment: roughly 10-day PBMC culture with coronavirus spike peptide pools or control peptides (ViraFEST assay).

The TCR sequence derives from a human donor who had recovered from COVID-19. Sequencing was performed on CD4+ T cells from blood, cultured in vitro, taken before SARS-CoV-2 vaccination. This chain connects TRBV12-3 or TRBV12-4 to TRBJ1-5, with TRBD1 matching over 7 bases. The CDR3 nucleotides are TGTGCCAGCAGCTCCGGGACAGACTACCTTTCCCAGCATTTT. This translates into CASSSGTDYLSQHF.